Listed below are T cell receptor beta chains from one sample, sequenced in a study of T-cell reconstitution after alpha-beta-depleted transplantation in children. Each CDR3 protein gets one entry after TCRdb re-called the PCR reads with MiXCR. The table has hundreds of thousands of distinct CDR3 sequences, more than 9% seen once. This sample comprised PBMCs from the stem cell graft donor, obtained from the stem cell graft. The source of these receptors is a human donor who donated a stem cell graft to a child with acute myeloid leukemia. Both conserved end residues are part of each CDR3. Fields, in order: CDR3 length, J gene, D gene, V gene, CDR3 protein. A D gene is named only where the DNA matches it firmly.

>13|TRBJ2-2|NA|TRBV6-4
CASSDRERGELFF
>16|TRBJ2-3|TRBD2|TRBV20-1
CRLTSGREGDTDTQYF
>15|TRBJ2-1|TRBD2|TRBV18
CASSPEAGANYEQFF
>12|TRBJ2-5|TRBD1|TRBV29-1
CSGKQGDETQYF
>14|TRBJ1-2|NA|TRBV12-3/TRBV12-4
CASSLGHANYGYTF
>16|TRBJ2-1|NA|TRBV10-3
CAISDDGTNSYNEQFF
>16|TRBJ2-7|NA|TRBV4-2
CASSQDSVRGTYEQYF
>13|TRBJ2-5|TRBD1|TRBV29-1
CSGDRVRGETQYF
>15|TRBJ1-4|NA|TRBV24-1
CATSDSGMPNEKLFF
>14|TRBJ2-5|NA|TRBV12-3/TRBV12-4
CASSSVLWGETQYF
>14|TRBJ1-2|NA|TRBV5-1
CASSLDLQGYGYTF
>16|TRBJ2-3|TRBD2|TRBV20-1
CSARDAGLANTDTQYF
>14|TRBJ2-2|TRBD2|TRBV20-1
CSARSGSRTGELFF
>14|TRBJ2-7|NA|TRBV6-2/TRBV6-3
CASSYQRLSYEQYF
>13|TRBJ2-7|NA|TRBV5-1
CASSWSSTYEQYF
>15|TRBJ2-3|NA|TRBV6-1
CASSPSIVVTDTQYF
>15|TRBJ2-1|NA|TRBV7-2
CASSPRGSSEKEQFF
>12|TRBJ2-5|NA|TRBV7-2
CASDGGQETQYF
>15|TRBJ2-5|TRBD2|TRBV7-9
CASSYRGGAQETQYF
>13|TRBJ1-1|TRBD1|TRBV28
CASTGQLNTEAFF
>13|TRBJ2-5|NA|TRBV20-1
CSADIGWGETQYF
>16|TRBJ2-2|TRBD2|TRBV28
CASSLNSGSITGELFF
>14|TRBJ1-1|NA|TRBV29-1
CSVGTGTSNTEAFF
>14|TRBJ2-7|NA|TRBV2
CASKVWQDSYEQYF
>15|TRBJ1-4|NA|TRBV20-1
CCARDQVLLNEKLFF
>15|TRBJ2-1|TRBD2|TRBV12-3/TRBV12-4
CASSLGLAESNEQFF
>16|TRBJ1-1|NA|TRBV5-1
CASSVSRGAPNTEAFF
>12|TRBJ1-5|NA|TRBV12-3/TRBV12-4
CASSLQGLTQHF
>14|TRBJ2-1|NA|TRBV10-3
CAIRDTSWSDEQFF
>13|TRBJ2-5|TRBD2|TRBV20-1
CSARGGGVETQYF
>16|TRBJ2-5|NA|TRBV18
CASSPPSRVYQETQYF
>11|TRBJ2-1|NA|TRBV5-1
CASSLEGGKFF
>14|TRBJ2-7|TRBD2|TRBV29-1
CSAVTLAGSYEQYF
>17|TRBJ1-6|TRBD1|TRBV5-8
CASSLVLGTGGNSPLHF
>17|TRBJ2-6|NA|TRBV6-1
CASSLGGLASGANVLTF
>18|TRBJ1-4|NA|TRBV15
CATSRESFSGTKNEKLFF
>15|TRBJ2-7|TRBD2|TRBV29-1
CSVEEREGPLYEQYF
>14|TRBJ2-7|NA|TRBV7-8
CASSLSAWAYEQYF
>14|TRBJ1-5|NA|TRBV25-1
CASSEEGERQPQHF
>17|TRBJ2-3|TRBD2|TRBV7-2
CASSLVILAGGTDTQYF
>15|TRBJ2-7|TRBD2|TRBV7-8
CASSFGAGGFDEQYF